This TCR beta chain was found in a study of T cells after yellow fever vaccination. Findings of the study overall: The authors detected almost none of the vaccine-responding clonotypes in sorted memory subsets on day 0.

Remarks on this clonotype: The junction departs from germline at one end; a sequencing error may be responsible.

TCRdb used MiXCR to reprocess the 5' RACE reads, holding one entry per CDR3 protein. The profile shows roughly 30,000 distinct CDR3 sequences, roughly a tenth of them singletons. Germline values: CDR1 DFQATT, CDR2 SNEGSKA (reference sequence). There are 15 residues in the CDR3. This sample comprised PBMCs, either bulk or a sorted T-cell subset (CD4+, CD8+, memory, or dextramer-sorted; not recorded which), obtained roughly 14 days after the first yellow fever vaccination. The receptor's source is a man between 18 and 29 years old who received the YFV17D yellow fever vaccine. The chain uses TRBV20-1 and TRBJ2-2, with 9 bases that match TRBD2. CDR3 amino acids: CCARERGANTGELFF. The CDR3 DNA is TGCTGTGCTAGAGAGCGGGGGGCGAACACCGGGGAGCTGTTTTTT.